One sample yielded the 3 T cell receptor beta chains listed below, sequenced in a study of shared clonotypes between healthy human individuals. TCRdb keeps only in-frame clones here, not all; method: immunoSEQ multiplex PCR. The sample consists of over 2,000,000 clones, just over 90% of them appearing once. CD45RO-negative cells were positively selected for CCR7, leaving out terminally differentiated effector memory CD45RA+ cells. The sample consisted of naive CD8+ T cells from PBMCs. All receptors derive from a man aged 18 to 29 in good health. Some clones in this sample may be carry-over from other donors' samples.

The chain employs TRBV15 and TRBJ2-2; the match to TRBD2 covers 8 bases. The ends lost 7 bases at V and 6 bases at J; junction bases unmatched: 7. The CDR3 has 14 amino acids. Germline CDR1 LNHNV, CDR2 YYDKDF (reference sequence). In DNA form, the CDR3 reads TGTGCCACCACCCAGCGGGAGAGGGCCGGGGAGCTGTTTTTT. Translation: CATTQRERAGELFF.

The chain employs TRBV19 and TRBJ2-6; D may correspond to TRBD1 or TRBD2 (5 bases each). V lost 4 bases and J lost 4, with 20 bases in between. The CDR3 length is 18 residues. Per the germline V gene, CDR1 is LNHDA and CDR2 is SQIVND (reference sequence). The CDR3 DNA reads as TGTGCCAGTAGTAGGATCCATCGGGGCATGGGCGGGGCCAACGTCCTGACTTTC. Residues: CASSRIHRGMGGANVLTF.

This chain connects TRBV19 to TRBJ1-1; possibly TRBD1 for D (5 bases). This CDR3 spans 13 amino acids. Germline lookup yields CDR1 LNHDA and CDR2 SQIVND (reference sequence). V lost 4 bases and J lost 7, with 13 bases in between. CDR3 bases: TGTGCCAGTAGTAACTTAGGGGTAGATGAAGCTTTCTTT. Protein sequence: CASSNLGVDEAFF.